These T cell receptor beta chains were read from a single sample in a study of post-analysis software for immune sequencing data. TCRdb reanalysed the PCR reads using MiXCR and keeps one entry per CDR3 protein. Among roughly 400,000 distinct CDR3 sequences listed, over 30% were seen once. Sequencing input: blood. The origin of the receptors is a girl aged 2 to 9 with multiple sclerosis. The CDR3 runs from the conserved cysteine through the conserved F or W. D genes are given only for firm matches. The size of a clone is reported for some rows only, either as once, few or many, or as a class for expanded clones.

d_call j_call v_call clone_size cdr3_nt cdr3_aa
. TRBJ1-2 TRBV9 . TGTGCCAGCAGCGCGTCCGGACACGTCTATGGCTACACCTTC CASSASGHVYGYTF
TRBD2 TRBJ2-1 TRBV5-1 few TGCGCCAGCAGCTTAACTAGCGGGAGCCACTACAATGAGCAGTTCTTC CASSLTSGSHYNEQFF
. TRBJ1-2 TRBV12-3/TRBV12-4 few TGTGCCAGCAGTTTAAGCGTGTATGGCTACACCTTC CASSLSVYGYTF
TRBD2 TRBJ2-1 TRBV7-3 few TGTGCCAGCAGCTTACCCGGAAGCGGGAGGGCCCCCTACAATGAGCAGTTCTTC CASSLPGSGRAPYNEQFF
. TRBJ1-1 TRBV6-1 few TGTGCCAGCCGAAAGGGCGGGGGAGCGGACACTGAAGCTTTCTTT CASRKGGGADTEAFF
. TRBJ2-7 TRBV6-6 . TGTGCCAGCAGTTACTTGATCGGCGGTACAGAGCAGTACTTC CASSYLIGGTEQYF
. TRBJ2-3 TRBV29-1 . TGCAGCGCTCGCCAAGGCGATACGCAGTATTTT CSARQGDTQYF
TRBD2 TRBJ2-5 TRBV29-1 . TGCAGCGTTCCCCAAGTCCGACTAGCGGGGGCCGAAGAGACCCAGTACTTC CSVPQVRLAGAEETQYF
TRBD2 TRBJ2-3 TRBV25-1 . TGTGCCAGCAGTGAACGTAGCGCGGGAGATAGAGATACGCAGTATTTT CASSERSAGDRDTQYF
. TRBJ2-3 TRBV5-1 . TGCGCCAGCAGCCCGGGGAGCTACAGAGGCACAGATACGCAGTATTTT CASSPGSYRGTDTQYF